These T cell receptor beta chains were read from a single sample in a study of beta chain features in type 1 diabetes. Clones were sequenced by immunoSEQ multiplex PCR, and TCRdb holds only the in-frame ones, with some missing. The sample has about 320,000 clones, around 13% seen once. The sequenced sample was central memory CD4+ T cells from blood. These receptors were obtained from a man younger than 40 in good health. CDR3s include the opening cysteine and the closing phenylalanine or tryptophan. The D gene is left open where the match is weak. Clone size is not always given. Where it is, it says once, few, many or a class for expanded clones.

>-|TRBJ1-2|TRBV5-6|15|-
TGTGCCAGCAGCTTGCTAACTGGGCAGGGGAATGGCTACACCTTC
CASSLLTGQGNGYTF
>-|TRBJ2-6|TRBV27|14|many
TGTGCCAGCAGTTTAGGGGTTGGGGCCAACGTCCTGACTTTC
CASSLGVGANVLTF
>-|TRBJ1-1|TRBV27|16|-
TGTGCCAGCCGGACAGTCCTAAGGCGGAGCGGCGCTGAAGCTTTCTTT
CASRTVLRRSGAEAFF
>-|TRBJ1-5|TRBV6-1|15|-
TGTGCCAGCAGTGAATGGGGGGGTGGCAATCAGCCCCAGCATTTT
CASSEWGGGNQPQHF
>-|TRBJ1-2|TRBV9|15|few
TGTGCCAGCAGCCAATTCGAAAGGCCCGACTATGGCTACACCTTC
CASSQFERPDYGYTF
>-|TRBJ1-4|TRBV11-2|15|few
TGTGCCAGCAGCTTAACAGATGCAACTAATGAAAAACTGTTTTTT
CASSLTDATNEKLFF
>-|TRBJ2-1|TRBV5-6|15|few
TGTGCCAGCAGCTTGGGAGGGTTGGGCTACAATGAGCAGTTCTTC
CASSLGGLGYNEQFF
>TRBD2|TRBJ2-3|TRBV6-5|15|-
TGTGCCAGCAGTTACGCGGGAGGGCCCCCAGATACGCAGTATTTT
CASSYAGGPPDTQYF
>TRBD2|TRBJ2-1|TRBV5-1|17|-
TGCGCCAGCAGCCCGGGACTAGCGGGGCAAGGCAGGAGTGAGCAGTTCTTC
CASSPGLAGQGRSEQFF
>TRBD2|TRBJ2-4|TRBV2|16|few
TGTGCCAGCAGGGAGTTAGCGGGGGGCGGTGGGAACATTCAGTACTTC
CASRELAGGGGNIQYF
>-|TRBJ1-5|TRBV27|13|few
TGTGCCAGCAGCTTAGAGGGGTATCAGCCCCAGCATTTT
CASSLEGYQPQHF
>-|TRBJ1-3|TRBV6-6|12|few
TGTGCCAGCATAAGCTCTGGAAACACCATATATTTT
CASISSGNTIYF
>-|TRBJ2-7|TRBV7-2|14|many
TGTGCCAGCAGCTCGCTTTTTTTGGGGGACGAGCAGTACTTC
CASSSLFLGDEQYF
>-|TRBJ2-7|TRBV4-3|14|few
TGCGCCAGCAGCCAAGATCCTAAAGTCTACGAGCAGTACTTC
CASSQDPKVYEQYF
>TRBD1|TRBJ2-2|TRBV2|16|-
TGTGCCAGCAGCCCGACAGGGCTGCAGGGGACCGGGGAGCTGTTTTTT
CASSPTGLQGTGELFF
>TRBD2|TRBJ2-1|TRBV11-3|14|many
TGTGCCAGCAGCTCTGGACTAGAAGGAAATGAGCAGTTCTTC
CASSSGLEGNEQFF
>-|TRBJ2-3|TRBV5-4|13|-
TGTGCCAGCAGTTCGGGGCCAGTTGATACGCAGTATTTT
CASSSGPVDTQYF